The 23 T cell receptor beta chains reported below all come from one sample, sequenced in a study of T cell responses to AZD1222 COVID-19 vaccine. Using immunoSEQ multiplex PCR, the repertoire was profiled, and TCRdb retains in-frame clones only, with some absent. The sample lists roughly 150,000 clones, approximately 84% occurring once. The sample here was peripheral blood, taken on day 0 of AZD1222 vaccination. All receptors derive from an adult in good health.

This sequence joins TRBV6-6 and TRBJ1-4; 7 bases map to TRBD1. Germline CDR1 and CDR2: MNHNY and SVGAGI (reference sequence). The V segment lost 5 bases and the J segment 4 bases; nucleotides outside the gene matches: 7. The CDR3 has 15 residues. The CDR3, as DNA: TGTGCCAGCAGTGAGGGACAGAGCGATAATGAAAAACTGTTTTTT. It specifies CASSEGQSDNEKLFF.

The genes are TRBV28 and TRBJ1-4; D is possibly TRBD1 (6 bases). Trimming stripped 5 bases from V and 7 bases from J, with 17 bases between. Germline V gene data show CDR1 as MDHEN and CDR2 as SYDVKM. The CDR3 length is 15 residues. The CDR3 DNA reads TGTGCCAGCAGTCCGACGGGGGCCCTGTCTGAAAAACTGTTTTTT. Protein: CASSPTGALSEKLFF. The entire variable domain, with the rest obtained from reference TRBV28 and TRBJ1-4, is as follows: DVKVTQSSRYLVKRTGEKVFLECVQDMDHENMFWYRQDPGLGLRLIYFSYDVKMKEKGDIPEGYSVSREKKERFSLILESASTNQTSMYLCASSPTGALSEKLFFGSGTQLSVL.

The chain carries TRBV5-4 and TRBJ2-5; 10 bases fit TRBD1. Germline V gene data show CDR1 as SGHNT and CDR2 as YYREEE (reference sequence). V lost 4 bases, J lost 5 bases, and 8 bases stayed unmatched. CDR3 length: 15 residues. The CDR3 reads CASSTTGGARETQYF. CDR3 nucleotides: TGTGCCAGCAGCACGACAGGGGGCGCGAGGGAGACCCAGTACTTC.

This clone showed up just a few times. The V call is TRBV5-1, the J call TRBJ1-3; possible D gene TRBD1, 5 bases. This CDR3 has 15 residues. Trimming removed 3 bases from V and 0 bases from J, with 10 bases in between. CDR1 is SGHRS and CDR2 is YFSETQ in the germline V gene. The CDR3: CASSWDGPSGNTIYF. The CDR3 DNA is TGCGCCAGCAGCTGGGACGGCCCCTCTGGAAACACCATATATTTT.

Details on this clone: In the same sample, other DNA sequences code for this CDR3. The chain couples TRBV12-3 or TRBV12-4 to TRBJ1-2; maybe TRBD1 (5 bases). The CDR3 contains 13 residues. V dropped 5 bases and J dropped 4 bases, with 11 bases sitting between them. In DNA form, the CDR3 reads TGTGCCAGCAGTCTAACAGGAGGCTATGGCTACACCTTC. Translated: CASSLTGGYGYTF.

This clone has just one count. Other nucleotide sequences in the sample specify the same CDR3. The chain employs TRBV6-5 and TRBJ2-1; D remains unclear. V gave up 4 bases and J gave up 4 bases, with 8 bases separating them. The germline V gene encodes CDR1 MNHEY and CDR2 SVGAGI. This CDR3 is 13 amino acids long. DNA of the CDR3: TGTGCCAGCAGTTTGGGCAGATACAATGAGCAGTTCTTC. Its protein product is CASSLGRYNEQFF.

The rearrangement links TRBV7-6 to TRBJ1-5; D is perhaps TRBD1 (6 bases). CDR1 and CDR2 from the germline V gene are SGHVS and FNYEAQ. The CDR3 has 16 residues. Trimming removed 5 bases at V and 6 bases at J, with 20 bases between. This CDR3 reads CASSPTGRVEGQPQHF. The CDR3 DNA is TGTGCCAGCAGCCCTACAGGGAGGGTTGAGGGTCAGCCCCAGCATTTT.

This chain connects TRBV6-4 to TRBJ2-7, with 9 bases lining up with TRBD2. The CDR3 consists of 15 residues. CDR1 is MRHNA and CDR2 is SNTAGT in the germline V gene. J lost 0 bases, V lost 3 bases, and 3 bases had no gene match. The CDR3 protein is CASSESGGSSYEQYF. CDR3 nucleotides: TGTGCCAGCAGTGAAAGCGGGGGGAGCTCCTACGAGCAGTACTTC.

The rearrangement links TRBV15 to TRBJ1-2; D may be TRBD1 (5 bases). The V and J ends lost 0 bases and 0 bases respectively, with 14 bases between them. There are 17 residues in the CDR3. Germline CDR1 and CDR2: LNHNV and YYDKDF (reference sequence). Here the CDR3 DNA reads TGTGCCACCAGCAGAGAGCGGGGCAGACTTTCTAACTATGGCTACACCTTC. Residues: CATSRERGRLSNYGYTF.

The J gene is TRBJ1-1, the V gene TRBV19; D is possibly TRBD1 (5 bases). Trimming left V 9 bases short and J 0 bases short, with 14 bases between. The CDR3 extends over 14 amino acids. The germline V gene has CDR1 LNHDA and CDR2 SQIVND (reference sequence). CDR3 residues: CASVGGVMNTEAFF. The CDR3 DNA reads as TGTGCCAGCGTCGGGGGGGTGATGAACACTGAAGCTTTCTTT.

The chain is built from TRBV20-1 and TRBJ1-2; 9 bases match TRBD1. V shed 3 bases, J shed 8 bases, and the junction held 10 bases outside the gene matches. The CDR3 sequence is 14 residues long. Germline V CDR1 and CDR2: DFQATT, SNEGSKA (reference sequence). The CDR3, as DNA: TGCAGTGCTAGTAAGACAGGGGGTTCGAGGGGCTACACCTTC. Translation gives CSASKTGGSRGYTF.

The V gene is TRBV5-1, the J gene TRBJ2-7; D unclear. CDR1 is SGHRS, CDR2 YFSETQ, per germline. This CDR3 is 12 amino acids long. The ends were cut back, 4 bases at V and 0 bases at J, with 5 bases in the middle. The CDR3 DNA sequence: TGCGCCAGCAGCGAGAGCTCCTACGAGCAGTACTTC. Encoded protein: CASSESSYEQYF.

J is TRBJ1-4 and V is TRBV19; 7 bases map to TRBD1. V lost 3 bases and J lost 5; bases outside the gene matches: 6. CDR1 and CDR2 from the germline V gene are LNHDA and SQIVND (reference sequence). The CDR3 length is 15 residues. The CDR3 sequence is CASSIRGQLNEKLFF. The CDR3 nucleotides are TGTGCCAGTAGTATCCGGGGACAGCTCAATGAAAAACTGTTTTTT.

The chain recombines TRBV6-5 with TRBJ1-1, with D possibly being TRBD1 (6 bases). The CDR3 is made up of 14 amino acids. Germline-derived CDR1 and CDR2 are MNHEY and SVGAGI. V lost 4 bases and J lost 1, with 10 bases in between. CDR3 nucleotides: TGTGCCAGCAGTTTCAGGGGCGCGAACACTGAAGCTTTCTTT. Translating it yields CASSFRGANTEAFF.

V usage is TRBV19 and J usage is TRBJ1-2; D is undetermined. V was pared by 2 bases and J by 8 bases, with 9 bases between. The CDR3 is 12 residues long. Germline-derived CDR1 and CDR2 are LNHDA and SQIVND (reference sequence). The CDR3 loop is CASSIPRSGYTF. The CDR3 nucleotides are TGTGCCAGTAGTATACCCAGAAGCGGCTACACCTTC.

This chain joins TRBV11-3 and TRBJ1-4; TRBD1 is a possible D gene (6 bases). Germline CDR1 reads SGHNT; CDR2 reads YENEEA. V lost 5 bases, J lost 8 bases, and 15 bases lay in between. This CDR3 has 14 amino acids. CDR3 nucleotide sequence: TGTGCCAGCAGCCCGAGCGGACAGACCGAAAAACTGTTTTTT. The encoded protein is CASSPSGQTEKLFF.

The chain links TRBV27 to TRBJ2-7, with 9 nucleotides matching TRBD1. The CDR3 runs to 15 residues. The germline V gene encodes CDR1 MNHEY and CDR2 SMNVEV (reference sequence). The junction had 10 bases not matched to a gene; V was cut back by 6 bases and J by 4 bases. CDR3 loop: CASSSPGQGTYEQYF. CDR3 coding DNA: TGTGCCAGCAGCTCACCGGGACAGGGAACGTACGAGCAGTACTTC.

The rearrangement joins TRBV6-5 to TRBJ1-1, with D tentatively TRBD1 (6 bases). With 7 bases removed from V and 6 bases from J, the gap between germline ends came to 12 bases. CDR3 length: 12 residues. Germline V gives CDR1 MNHEY, CDR2 SVGAGI. The CDR3 spells CASTSRGSEAFF. The CDR3 DNA follows: TGTGCCAGCACTTCGAGGGGGTCTGAAGCTTTCTTT.

The chain links TRBV4-1 to TRBJ2-7, with D unclear. The CDR3 is made up of 15 amino acids. V was shortened by 3 bases and J by 3 bases, with 15 bases between the two germline ends. Per germline, CDR1 MGHRA and CDR2 YSYEKL. CDR3 DNA: TGCGCCAGCAGCCAGGCCACCGGGTCACGCTACGAGCAGTACTTC. Amino acid sequence: CASSQATGSRYEQYF.

The V and J genes are TRBV29-1 and TRBJ1-1; a possible D gene is TRBD1 (5 bases). CDR3 size: 13 residues. Germline V CDR1 and CDR2: SQVTM, ANQGSEA. V was pared by 6 bases and J by 1 base, with 12 bases between. The CDR3 sequence is CSVGEHQNTEAFF. For the CDR3, the DNA is TGCAGCGTGGGGGAACATCAGAACACTGAAGCTTTCTTT.

This clone has more than one count but fewer than ten. The V and J genes are TRBV11-2 and TRBJ1-1; TRBD1 is a possible D gene (5 bases). The CDR3 sequence is 12 residues long. Germline V gene lookup returns CDR1 SGHAT and CDR2 FQNNGV. Between the trimmed V and J ends, which lost 5 bases and 7 bases, there was a span of 11 bases. The CDR3 sequence: CASSPQGVEAFF. CDR3 DNA: TGTGCCAGCAGCCCGCAGGGTGTTGAAGCTTTCTTT.

The chain uses TRBV28 and TRBJ1-1; D uncertain. This CDR3 comprises 13 residues. V was clipped by 8 bases and J by 6 bases, with 16 bases between them. In germline, CDR1 is MDHEN, CDR2 SYDVKM. CDR3 in amino acids: CASPGPLTSEAFF. The CDR3 DNA reads TGTGCCAGCCCAGGTCCTCTAACCTCTGAAGCTTTCTTT.

The gene calls are TRBV3-1 (or the pseudogene TRBV3-2) and TRBJ1-6; D gene ambiguous. V gave up 6 bases and J gave up 14 bases, with 20 bases separating them. The CDR3 has 14 residues. The germline CDR1 and CDR2 sequences are LGHDT and YNNKEL (reference sequence). This CDR3 reads CASRPTSGPPALHF. The CDR3 DNA sequence: TGTGCCAGCAGACCTACTTCGGGCCCTCCGGCCCTCCACTTT.